Judged by abundance, the clone carrying this T cell receptor beta chain is medium-sized. Its antigen is as yet unknown. The primer mix had 60 Vbeta and 13 Jbeta primers. TCRdb's copy holds only in-frame clones and misses some; the assay was immunoSEQ multiplex PCR. The sample comprises 130,000 or so clones, 75% to 85% of which are singletons, and around 1.8% rests with the top ten. The data were obtained in a study of cytomegalovirus exposure and HLA in healthy donors. Study outcomes and limitations: TCR beta chains associated with HLA were, in a later analysis, more clonally expanded than equally common others. Cytomegalovirus-associated status was assigned to some 180 TCR beta chains.

The V end lost 5 bases, the J end lost 0 bases, and 14 bases lay between the germline ends. The V gene's germline CDR1 is SEHNR and CDR2 FQNEAQ (reference sequence). This CDR3 spans 16 amino acids. This TCR was sampled from a female donor in good health and CMV-seropositive. Sequenced: PBMCs. The chain combines TRBV7-9 with TRBJ2-1, with D possibly TRBD2 on 7 matching bases. The DNA for the CDR3 is TGTGCCAGCAGCGGGGGGGCGGCGGTCTCCTACAATGAGCAGTTCTTC. Encoded protein: CASSGGAAVSYNEQFF.